Below, 5 T cell receptor beta chains from the same sample are listed, as sequenced in a study of control samples from healthy donors and cancer patients. The repertoire was sequenced with immunoSEQ multiplex PCR; TCRdb's copy has only in-frame clones and lacks some. Here the sample spans some 150,000 clones, over 90% being singletons. Sequenced material: blood. The receptor set was obtained from a man over 45 in good health.

The chain couples TRBV7-2 to TRBJ1-5; 7 bases map to TRBD1. From germline, CDR1 is SGHTA and CDR2 FQGNSA. CDR3 size: 15 residues. V shed 4 bases and J 7 bases; nucleotides not matched to a gene: 10. In nucleotides, the CDR3 is TGTGCCAGCAGCTCATGGACAGGAAGGGGCCAGCCCCAGCATTTT. Encoded protein: CASSSWTGRGQPQHF.

J is TRBJ2-3 and V is TRBV7-9; 7 nucleotides agree with TRBD1. From germline, CDR1 is SEHNR and CDR2 FQNEAQ (reference sequence). J was trimmed by 1 base and V by 4 bases; bases with no gene match: 5. The CDR3 has 15 amino acids. The CDR3 DNA follows: TGTGCCAGCAGCTATCCCGGACAGGGCACAGATACGCAGTATTTT. Translating gives CASSYPGQGTDTQYF.

The genes are TRBV6-5 and TRBJ2-7; weak D call: TRBD1 (6 bases). Germline lookup yields CDR1 MNHEY and CDR2 SVGAGI. The CDR3 spans 14 residues. Trimming cost V 6 bases and J 2 bases, with 14 bases left between them. The CDR3 is CASRHPRTAYEQYF. CDR3 nucleotides: TGTGCCAGCAGACACCCCAGGACAGCCTACGAGCAGTACTTC.

This chain joins TRBV30 and TRBJ1-4, with TRBD1 as a possible D gene (6 bases). CDR1 GTSNPN and CDR2 SVGIG come from the germline V gene (reference sequence). The CDR3 consists of 13 residues. V lost 0 bases and J lost 7, with 9 bases in between. This CDR3 is CAWSVLGGEKLFF. The CDR3 DNA follows: TGTGCCTGGAGTGTACTAGGGGGTGAAAAACTGTTTTTT.

The genes are TRBV12-3 or TRBV12-4 and TRBJ1-6, with D unclear. This CDR3 has 13 amino acids. Deletions cut 2 bases from V and 12 bases from J, with 11 bases between. The DNA for the CDR3 is TGTGCCAGCAGTTTACACACCCGTGGACCCCTCCACTTT. Translation: CASSLHTRGPLHF.